This section outlines one T cell receptor beta chain sequence together with its context. The entry originates in a study of T cell responses to AZD1222 COVID-19 vaccine. Generated by immunoSEQ multiplex PCR, the TCRdb table keeps only in-frame clones and is missing some. The sample contains approximately 220,000 clones, about 92% of which appear only once. CDR3 size: 13 residues. Trimming removed 5 bases from V and 4 bases from J, with 11 bases in between. This specimen was peripheral blood, taken on day 0 of MenACWY control vaccination. The rearrangement uses TRBV12-3 or TRBV12-4 and TRBJ1-2; no firm D call. This receptor was taken from an adult in good health. CDR3 protein: CASSESRPYGYTF. For the CDR3, the DNA is TGTGCCAGCAGTGAGTCGAGGCCCTATGGCTACACCTTC.